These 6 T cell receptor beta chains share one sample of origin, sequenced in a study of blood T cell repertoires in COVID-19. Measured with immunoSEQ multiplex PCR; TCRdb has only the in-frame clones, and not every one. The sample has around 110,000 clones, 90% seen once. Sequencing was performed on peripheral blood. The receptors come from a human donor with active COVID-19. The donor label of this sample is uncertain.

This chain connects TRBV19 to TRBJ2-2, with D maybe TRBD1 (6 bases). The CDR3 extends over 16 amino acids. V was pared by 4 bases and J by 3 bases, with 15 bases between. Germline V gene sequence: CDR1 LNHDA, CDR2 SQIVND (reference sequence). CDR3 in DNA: TGTGCCAGTAGTACGCCCAGGGGTACCGACACCGGGGAGCTGTTTTTT. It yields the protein CASSTPRGTDTGELFF.

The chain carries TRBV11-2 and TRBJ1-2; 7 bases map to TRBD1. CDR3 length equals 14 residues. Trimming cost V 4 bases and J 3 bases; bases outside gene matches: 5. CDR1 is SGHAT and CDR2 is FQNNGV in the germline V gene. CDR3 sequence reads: CASSSLTGDYGYTF. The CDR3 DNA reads TGTGCCAGCAGCTCACTCACAGGGGACTATGGCTACACCTTC.

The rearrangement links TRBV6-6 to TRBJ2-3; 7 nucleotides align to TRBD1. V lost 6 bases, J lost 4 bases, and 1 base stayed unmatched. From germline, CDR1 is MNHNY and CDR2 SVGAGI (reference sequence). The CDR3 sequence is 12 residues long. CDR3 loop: CASRQGSDTQYF. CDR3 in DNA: TGTGCCAGCAGACAGGGGTCAGATACGCAGTATTTT.

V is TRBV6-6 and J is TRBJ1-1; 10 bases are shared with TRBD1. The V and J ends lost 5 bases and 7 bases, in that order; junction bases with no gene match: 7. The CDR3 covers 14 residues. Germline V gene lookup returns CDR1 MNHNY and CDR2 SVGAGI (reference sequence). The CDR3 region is CASSGHRTGGEAFF. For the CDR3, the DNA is TGTGCCAGCAGTGGACATAGGACAGGGGGTGAAGCTTTCTTT.

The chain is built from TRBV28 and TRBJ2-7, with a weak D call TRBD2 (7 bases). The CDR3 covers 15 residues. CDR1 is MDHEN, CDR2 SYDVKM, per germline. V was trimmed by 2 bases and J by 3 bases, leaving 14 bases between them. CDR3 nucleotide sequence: TGTGCCAGCAGTTTACCCAAAGGGGGGGGCTACGAGCAGTACTTC. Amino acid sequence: CASSLPKGGGYEQYF.

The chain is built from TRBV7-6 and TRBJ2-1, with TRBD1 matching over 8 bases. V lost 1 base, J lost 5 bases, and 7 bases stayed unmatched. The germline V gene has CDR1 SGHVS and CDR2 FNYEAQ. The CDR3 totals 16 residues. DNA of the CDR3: TGTGCCAGCAGCTTAGTCTGGACAGGGCCTAACAATGAGCAGTTCTTC. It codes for CASSLVWTGPNNEQFF.